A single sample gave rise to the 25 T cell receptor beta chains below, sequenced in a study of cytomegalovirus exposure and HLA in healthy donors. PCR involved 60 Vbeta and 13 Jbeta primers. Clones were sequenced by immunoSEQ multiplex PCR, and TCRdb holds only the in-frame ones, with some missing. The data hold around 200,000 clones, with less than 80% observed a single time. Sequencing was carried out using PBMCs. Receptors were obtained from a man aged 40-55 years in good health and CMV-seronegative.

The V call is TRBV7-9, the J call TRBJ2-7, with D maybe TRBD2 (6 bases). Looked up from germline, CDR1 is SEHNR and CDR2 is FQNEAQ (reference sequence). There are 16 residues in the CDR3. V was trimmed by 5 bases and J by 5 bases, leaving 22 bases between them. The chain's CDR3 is CASSHGGSGLADEQYF. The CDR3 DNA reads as TGTGCCAGCAGCCACGGGGGTTCGGGGTTGGCCGACGAGCAGTACTTC.

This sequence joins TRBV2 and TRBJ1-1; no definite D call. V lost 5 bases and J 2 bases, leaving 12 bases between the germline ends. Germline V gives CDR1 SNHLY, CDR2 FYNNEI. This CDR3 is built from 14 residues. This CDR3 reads CASSPGSPNTEAFF. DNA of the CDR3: TGTGCCAGCAGTCCCGGGTCCCCCAACACTGAAGCTTTCTTT.

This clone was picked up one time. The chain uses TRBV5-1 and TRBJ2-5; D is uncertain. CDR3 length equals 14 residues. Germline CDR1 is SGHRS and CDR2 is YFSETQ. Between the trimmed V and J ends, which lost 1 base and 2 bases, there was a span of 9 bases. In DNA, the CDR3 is TGCGCCAGCAGCTTGATGCAGGCTCAAGAGACCCAGTACTTC. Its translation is CASSLMQAQETQYF.

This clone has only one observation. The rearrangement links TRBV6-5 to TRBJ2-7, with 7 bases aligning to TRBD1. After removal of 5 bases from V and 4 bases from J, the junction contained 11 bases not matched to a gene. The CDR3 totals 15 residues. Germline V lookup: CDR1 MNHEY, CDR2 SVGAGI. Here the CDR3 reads CASSRQQGGFYEQYF. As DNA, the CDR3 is TGTGCCAGCAGTCGACAACAAGGGGGCTTTTACGAGCAGTACTTC.

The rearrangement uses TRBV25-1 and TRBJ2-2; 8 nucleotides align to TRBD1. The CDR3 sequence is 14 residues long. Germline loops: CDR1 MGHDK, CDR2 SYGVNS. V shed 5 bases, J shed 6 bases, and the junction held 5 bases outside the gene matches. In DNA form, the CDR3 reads TGTGCCAGCAGTCGGTCAGGGGGCTCCGGGGAGCTGTTTTTT. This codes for CASSRSGGSGELFF.

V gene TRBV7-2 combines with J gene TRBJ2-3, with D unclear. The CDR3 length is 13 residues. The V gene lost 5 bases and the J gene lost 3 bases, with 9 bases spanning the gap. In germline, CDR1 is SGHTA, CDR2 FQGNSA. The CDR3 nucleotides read TGTGCCAGCAGCAAGTCTCGGACAGATACGCAGTATTTT. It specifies CASSKSRTDTQYF.

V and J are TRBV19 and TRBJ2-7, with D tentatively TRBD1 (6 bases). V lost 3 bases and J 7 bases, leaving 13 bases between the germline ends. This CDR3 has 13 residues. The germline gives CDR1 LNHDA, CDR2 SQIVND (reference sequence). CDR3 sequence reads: CASSIQGLGEQYF. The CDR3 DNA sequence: TGTGCCAGTAGTATTCAGGGGCTTGGGGAGCAGTACTTC.

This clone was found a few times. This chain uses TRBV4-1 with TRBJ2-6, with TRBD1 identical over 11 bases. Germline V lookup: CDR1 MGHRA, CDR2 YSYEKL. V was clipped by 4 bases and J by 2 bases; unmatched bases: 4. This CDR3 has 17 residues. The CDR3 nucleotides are TGCGCCAGCAGCCCTGGACAGGGGGCGACTGGGGCCAACGTCCTGACTTTC. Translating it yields CASSPGQGATGANVLTF.

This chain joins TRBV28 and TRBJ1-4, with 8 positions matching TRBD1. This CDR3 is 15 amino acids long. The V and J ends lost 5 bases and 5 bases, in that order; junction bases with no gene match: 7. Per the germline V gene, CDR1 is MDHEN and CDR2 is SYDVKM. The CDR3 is CASSPLSGGNEKLFF. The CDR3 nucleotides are TGTGCCAGCAGTCCATTATCAGGGGGCAATGAAAAACTGTTTTTT.

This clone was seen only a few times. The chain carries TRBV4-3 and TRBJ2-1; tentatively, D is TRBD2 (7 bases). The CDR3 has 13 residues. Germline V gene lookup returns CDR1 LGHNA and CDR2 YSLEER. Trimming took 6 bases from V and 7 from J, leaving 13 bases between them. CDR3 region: CASSTAGANEQFF. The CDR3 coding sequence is TGCGCCAGCAGTACTGCGGGGGCGAATGAGCAGTTCTTC.

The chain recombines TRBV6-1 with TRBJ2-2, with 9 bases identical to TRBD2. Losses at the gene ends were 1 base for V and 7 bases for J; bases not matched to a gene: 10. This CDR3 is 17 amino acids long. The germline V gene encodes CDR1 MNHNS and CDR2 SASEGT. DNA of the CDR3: TGTGCCAGCAGTGAAGGGGCGCGCGGGGGGGCTGGCGGGGAGCTGTTTTTT. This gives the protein CASSEGARGGAGGELFF.

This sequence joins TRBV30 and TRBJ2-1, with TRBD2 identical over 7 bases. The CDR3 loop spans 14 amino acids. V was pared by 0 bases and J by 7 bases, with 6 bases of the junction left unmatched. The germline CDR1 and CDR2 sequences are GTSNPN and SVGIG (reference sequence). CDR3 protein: CAWSVQLASNEQFF. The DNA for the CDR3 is TGTGCCTGGAGTGTACAACTAGCGAGTAATGAGCAGTTCTTC.

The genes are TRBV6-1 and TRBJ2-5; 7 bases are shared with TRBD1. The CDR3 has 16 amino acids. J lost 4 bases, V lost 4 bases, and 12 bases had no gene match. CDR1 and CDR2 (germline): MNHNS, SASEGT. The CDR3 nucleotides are TGTGCCAGCAGTGTCATCGGGACAGCTTTGGCAGAGACCCAGTACTTC. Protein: CASSVIGTALAETQYF.

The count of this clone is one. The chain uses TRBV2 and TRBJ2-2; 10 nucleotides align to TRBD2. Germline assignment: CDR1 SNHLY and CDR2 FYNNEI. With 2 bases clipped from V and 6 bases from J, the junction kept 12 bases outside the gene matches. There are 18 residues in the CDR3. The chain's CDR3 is CASSEPPTASGRPGELFF. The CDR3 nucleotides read TGTGCCAGCAGTGAACCGCCCACGGCTAGCGGGAGACCCGGGGAGCTGTTTTTT.

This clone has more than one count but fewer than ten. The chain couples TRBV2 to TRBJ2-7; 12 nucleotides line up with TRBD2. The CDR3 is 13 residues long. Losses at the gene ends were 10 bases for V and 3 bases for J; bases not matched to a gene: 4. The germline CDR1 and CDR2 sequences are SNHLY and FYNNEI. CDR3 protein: CATGLAGYYEQYF. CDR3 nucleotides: TGTGCCACGGGACTAGCGGGTTACTACGAGCAGTACTTC.

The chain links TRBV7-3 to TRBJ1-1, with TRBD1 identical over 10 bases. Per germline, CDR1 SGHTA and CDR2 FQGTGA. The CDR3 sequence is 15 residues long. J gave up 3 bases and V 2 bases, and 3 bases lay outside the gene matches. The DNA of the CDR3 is TGTGCCAGCAGCTTACAGGGACAGGGGTACACTGAAGCTTTCTTT. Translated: CASSLQGQGYTEAFF.

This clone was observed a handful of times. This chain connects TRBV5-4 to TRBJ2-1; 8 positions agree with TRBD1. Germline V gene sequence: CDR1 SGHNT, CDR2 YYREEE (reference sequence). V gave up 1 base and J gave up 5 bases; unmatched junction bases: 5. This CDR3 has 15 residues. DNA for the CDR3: TGTGCCAGCAGCTTGATCGGACAGGGTAACAATGAGCAGTTCTTC. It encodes CASSLIGQGNNEQFF.

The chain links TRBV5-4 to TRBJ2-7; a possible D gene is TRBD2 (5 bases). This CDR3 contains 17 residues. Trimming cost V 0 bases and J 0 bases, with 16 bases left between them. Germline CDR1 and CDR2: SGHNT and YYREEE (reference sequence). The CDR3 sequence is CASSLATRASGSYEQYF. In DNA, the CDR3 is TGTGCCAGCAGCTTGGCCACCCGGGCGAGCGGCTCCTACGAGCAGTACTTC. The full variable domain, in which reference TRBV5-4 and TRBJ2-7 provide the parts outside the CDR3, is ETGVTQSPTHLIKTRGQQVTLRCSSQSGHNTVSWYQQALGQGPQFIFQYYREEENGRGNFPPRFSGLQFPNYSSELNVNALELDDSALYLCASSLATRASGSYEQYFGPGTRLTVT.

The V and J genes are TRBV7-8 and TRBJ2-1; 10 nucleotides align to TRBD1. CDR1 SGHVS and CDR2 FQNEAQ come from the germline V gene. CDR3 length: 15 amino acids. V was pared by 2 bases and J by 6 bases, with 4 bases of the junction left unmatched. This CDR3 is CASSLSGTGVNEQFF. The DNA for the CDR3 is TGTGCCAGCAGCTTAAGCGGGACAGGGGTCAATGAGCAGTTCTTC.

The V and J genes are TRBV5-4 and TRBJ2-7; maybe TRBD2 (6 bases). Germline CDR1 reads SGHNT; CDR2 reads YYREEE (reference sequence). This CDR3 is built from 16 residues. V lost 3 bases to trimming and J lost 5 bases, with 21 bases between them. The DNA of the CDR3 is TGTGCCAGCAGCTCCCCGACGGGGGAGGTCGCGGACGAGCAGTACTTC. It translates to CASSSPTGEVADEQYF.

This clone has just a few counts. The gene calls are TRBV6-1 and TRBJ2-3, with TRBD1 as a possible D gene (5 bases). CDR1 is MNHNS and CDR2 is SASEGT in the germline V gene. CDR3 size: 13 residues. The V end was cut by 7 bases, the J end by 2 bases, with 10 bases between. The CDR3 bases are TGTGCCAGCAAGGGGATAGCCACAGATACGCAGTATTTT. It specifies CASKGIATDTQYF.

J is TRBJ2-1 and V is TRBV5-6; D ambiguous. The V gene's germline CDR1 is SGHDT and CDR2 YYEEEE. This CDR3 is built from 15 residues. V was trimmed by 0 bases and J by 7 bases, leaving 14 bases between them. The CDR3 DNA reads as TGTGCCAGCAGCTTGGGACTTTTTACCACGAATGAGCAGTTCTTC. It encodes CASSLGLFTTNEQFF. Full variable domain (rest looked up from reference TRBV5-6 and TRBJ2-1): DAGVTQSPTHLIKTRGQQVTLRCSPKSGHDTVSWYQQALGQGPQFIFQYYEEEERQRGNFPDRFSGHQFPNYSSELNVNALLLGDSALYLCASSLGLFTTNEQFFGPGTRLTVL.

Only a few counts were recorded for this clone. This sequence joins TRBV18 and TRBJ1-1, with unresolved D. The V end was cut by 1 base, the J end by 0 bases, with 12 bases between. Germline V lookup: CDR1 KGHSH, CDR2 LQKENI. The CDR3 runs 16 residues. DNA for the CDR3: TGTGCCAGCTCACCACGAACAGTACCCATGAACACTGAAGCTTTCTTT. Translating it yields CASSPRTVPMNTEAFF. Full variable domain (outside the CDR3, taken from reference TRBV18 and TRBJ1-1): NAGVMQNPRHLVRRRGQEARLRCSPMKGHSHVYWYRQLPEEGLKFMVYLQKENIIDESGMPKERFSAEFPKEGPSILRIQQVVRGDSAAYFCASSPRTVPMNTEAFFGQGTRLTVV.

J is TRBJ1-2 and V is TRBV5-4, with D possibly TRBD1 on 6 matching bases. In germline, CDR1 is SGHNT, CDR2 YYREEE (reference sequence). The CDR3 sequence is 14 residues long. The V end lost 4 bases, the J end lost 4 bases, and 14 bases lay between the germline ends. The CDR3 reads CASSLQQGTYGYTF. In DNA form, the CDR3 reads TGTGCCAGCAGCCTACAACAGGGTACCTATGGCTACACCTTC.

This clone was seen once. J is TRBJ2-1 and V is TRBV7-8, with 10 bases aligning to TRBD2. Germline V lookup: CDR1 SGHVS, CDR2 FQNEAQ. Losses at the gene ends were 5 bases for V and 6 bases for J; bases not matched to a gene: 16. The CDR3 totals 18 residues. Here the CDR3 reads CASSPQDPSSGRANEQFF. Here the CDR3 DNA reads TGTGCCAGCAGCCCACAAGATCCCAGCAGCGGGAGGGCCAATGAGCAGTTCTTC.